Presented here are 25 T cell receptor beta chains from one specimen sequenced in a study of blood T cell repertoires in COVID-19. Measured with immunoSEQ multiplex PCR; TCRdb has only the in-frame clones, and not every one. The table shows fewer than 250,000 clones, with more than 75% occurring only once. The sample was peripheral blood. The receptors stem from a man aged 55-75 years with acute or convalescent COVID-19.

The chain carries TRBV30 and TRBJ2-1; the match to TRBD1 covers 9 bases. V shed 4 bases, J shed 8 bases, and the junction held 12 bases outside the gene matches. Looked up from germline, CDR1 is GTSNPN and CDR2 is SVGIG (reference sequence). CDR3 length: 15 residues. CDR3 nucleotide sequence: TGTGCCTGGACGACCCCGGGACAGGGTATCGATGAGCAGTTCTTC. Protein: CAWTTPGQGIDEQFF.

V usage is TRBV27 and J usage is TRBJ2-3; no reliable D call. The CDR3 loop spans 14 amino acids. Germline CDR1 is MNHEY and CDR2 is SMNVEV (reference sequence). Deletions cut 5 bases from V and 6 bases from J, with 15 bases between. Here the CDR3 reads CASSLRSGVDTQYF. In DNA form, the CDR3 reads TGTGCCAGCAGTCTACGCTCCGGTGTGGATACGCAGTATTTT.

This clone occurred once. V and J are TRBV7-7 and TRBJ1-3; TRBD1 aligns across 9 bases. V gave up 5 bases and J gave up 2 bases; unmatched junction bases: 4. The CDR3 is 15 residues long. CDR1 is SSHAT and CDR2 is FNYEAQ in the germline V gene (reference sequence). CDR3 in amino acids: CASSPGTGTGNTIYF. Written as DNA, the CDR3 is TGTGCCAGCAGCCCCGGGACAGGGACTGGAAACACCATATATTTT.

The chain carries TRBV18 and TRBJ2-5; TRBD2 matches 14 bases. The CDR3 sequence is 20 residues long. CDR1 and CDR2 (germline): KGHSH, LQKENI. V lost 3 bases, J lost 2 bases, and 14 bases stayed unmatched. CDR3 DNA: TGTGCCAGCTCACCCGCTCCTGGGACTAGCGGGGGCCCCACTCAAGAGACCCAGTACTTC. Amino acid sequence: CASSPAPGTSGGPTQETQYF.

The rearrangement links TRBV27 to TRBJ2-3; 7 nucleotides align to TRBD2. V gave up 4 bases and J gave up 5 bases; unmatched junction bases: 9. Germline V lookup: CDR1 MNHEY, CDR2 SMNVEV (reference sequence). The CDR3 runs 15 residues. The CDR3 loop is CASSSPGRVEDTQYF. CDR3 nucleotide sequence: TGTGCCAGCAGTTCCCCGGGGAGGGTGGAAGATACGCAGTATTTT.

The genes are TRBV5-6 and TRBJ1-4; the D gene is possibly TRBD1 (5 bases). The CDR3 consists of 15 residues. Trimming removed 1 base from V and 6 bases from J, with 13 bases in between. In germline, CDR1 is SGHDT, CDR2 YYEEEE. The chain's CDR3 is CASSLYNPGDEKLFF. In DNA, the CDR3 is TGTGCCAGCAGCTTGTATAATCCGGGGGATGAAAAACTGTTTTTT.

This chain links TRBV6-5 with TRBJ1-1; D perhaps matches TRBD1 (5 bases). This CDR3 has 14 residues. Between the trimmed V and J ends, which lost 6 bases and 7 bases, there was a span of 18 bases. The germline V gene encodes CDR1 MNHEY and CDR2 SVGAGI. Here the CDR3 reads CASRTTLGQVEAFF. The CDR3 DNA follows: TGTGCCAGCAGGACCACTCTCGGACAAGTTGAAGCTTTCTTT.

V gene TRBV5-1 combines with J gene TRBJ2-1; possible D gene TRBD1, 5 bases. V was shortened by 5 bases and J by 8 bases, with 20 bases between the two germline ends. There are 15 residues in the CDR3. Germline CDR1 is SGHRS and CDR2 is YFSETQ. DNA of the CDR3: TGCGCCAGCAGTGAACAGGCAGCCCCCTCGGATGAGCAGTTCTTC. It yields the protein CASSEQAAPSDEQFF.

The V and J genes are TRBV21-1 and TRBJ2-5; the D call TRBD2 from the table was never checked on the DNA. TRBV21-1 is deemed a pseudogene. The CDR3 loop spans 16 amino acids. CDR3 residues: CASSKAGGGAPETQYF. CDR3 coding DNA: TGTGCCAGCAGCAAAGCGGGCGGGGGGGCCCCAGAGACCCAGTACTTC.

CDR3 amino acids: CSVRPGLAVADTQYF. The CDR3 nucleotides read TGCAGCGTTCGACCGGGACTAGCGGTGGCAGATACGCAGTATTTT. V gene TRBV29-1 combines with J gene TRBJ2-3; TRBD2 agrees at 11 bases. This CDR3 has 15 residues. Per the germline V gene, CDR1 is SQVTM and CDR2 is ANQGSEA. Losses at the gene ends were 5 bases for V and 4 bases for J; bases not matched to a gene: 8.

This chain links TRBV19 with TRBJ2-7; 8 bases map to TRBD1. Germline values: CDR1 LNHDA, CDR2 SQIVND (reference sequence). V lost 4 bases and J lost 2; bases outside the gene matches: 10. This CDR3 spans 16 amino acids. Written as DNA, the CDR3 is TGTGCCAGTAGTAAAACTCCAGGGGGCCTAACCTACGAGCAGTACTTC. Amino acid sequence: CASSKTPGGLTYEQYF.

The chain links TRBV6-4 to TRBJ2-3, with D possibly TRBD1 on 6 matching bases. The germline CDR1 and CDR2 sequences are MRHNA and SNTAGT. The CDR3 runs 18 residues. The V end lost 3 bases, the J end lost 0 bases, and 19 bases lay between the germline ends. The CDR3: CASSERGTEKYSTDTQYF. The CDR3 nucleotides read TGTGCCAGCAGTGAGAGGGGGACGGAAAAATATAGCACAGATACGCAGTATTTT.

The chain couples TRBV3-1 (or the pseudogene TRBV3-2) to TRBJ2-1; no definite D call. The V end lost 2 bases, the J end lost 0 bases, and 5 bases lay between the germline ends. The CDR3 consists of 14 residues. CDR1 and CDR2 from the germline V gene are LGHDT and YNNKEL (reference sequence). In DNA form, the CDR3 reads TGTGCCAGCAGCCAACGGTACTCCTACAATGAGCAGTTCTTC. It codes for CASSQRYSYNEQFF.

This clone was seen a few times. The genes are TRBV6-5 and TRBJ1-6, with 7 bases aligning to TRBD1. CDR3 length: 14 amino acids. Germline trimming cut 5 bases from V and 8 bases from J; bases unmatched to any gene: 6. Germline V CDR1 and CDR2: MNHEY, SVGAGI. In DNA, the CDR3 is TGTGCCAGCAGTAGAATAGACAGGGATTCACCCCTCCACTTT. This encodes CASSRIDRDSPLHF.

This sequence joins TRBV7-3 and TRBJ2-1, with 13 nucleotides matching TRBD2. CDR1 is SGHTA and CDR2 is FQGTGA in the germline V gene. The CDR3 is 17 residues long. V was pared by 5 bases and J by 6 bases, with 10 bases of the junction left unmatched. The CDR3, as DNA: TGTGCCAGCAGCCCGGGACTAGCGGGGTACGGGGTCAATGAGCAGTTCTTC. Its translation is CASSPGLAGYGVNEQFF.

The chain couples TRBV6-1 to TRBJ2-3; maybe TRBD1 (6 bases). V lost 2 bases, J lost 0 bases, and 15 bases lay in between. Germline-derived CDR1 and CDR2 are MNHNS and SASEGT. The CDR3 totals 17 residues. The CDR3 nucleotides read TGTGCCAGCAGTGAAATAAGACAGGCGAAGAGCACAGATACGCAGTATTTT. This gives the protein CASSEIRQAKSTDTQYF.

The chain carries TRBV5-1 and TRBJ1-1; TRBD1 matches 9 bases. V was clipped by 1 base and J by 6 bases; unmatched bases: 7. This CDR3 has 15 residues. CDR1 and CDR2 from the germline V gene are SGHRS and YFSETQ. Here the CDR3 reads CASSLLQGALSEAFF. As DNA, the CDR3 is TGCGCCAGCAGCTTGTTACAGGGGGCTCTGTCTGAAGCTTTCTTT. The full variable domain, with the rest looked up from reference TRBV5-1 and TRBJ1-1, is KAGVTQTPRYLIKTRGQQVTLSCSPISGHRSVSWYQQTPGQGLQFLFEYFSETQRNKGNFPGRFSGRQFSNSRSEMNVSTLELGDSALYLCASSLLQGALSEAFFGQGTRLTVV.

The CDR3 region is CASSGGTSLAGSLDTQYF. DNA for the CDR3: TGCGCCAGCAGCGGGGGGACTTCACTAGCAGGATCCCTTGATACGCAGTATTTT. The chain joins TRBV4-1 to TRBJ2-3; a possible D gene is TRBD2 (6 bases). V was shortened by 5 bases and J by 6 bases, with 27 bases between the two germline ends. CDR1 MGHRA and CDR2 YSYEKL come from the germline V gene. This CDR3 region has 18 residues.

This clone was observed once. The genes are TRBV2 and TRBJ1-4; possible D gene TRBD1, 5 bases. This CDR3 comprises 20 residues. Trimming pared 8 bases from V and 0 bases from J, leaving 28 bases between. The germline V gene has CDR1 SNHLY and CDR2 FYNNEI. CDR3 sequence (DNA): TGTGCCAGCGGGGAAAAGGGCAGGAAGGGGAAACTTGCAACTAATGAAAAACTGTTTTTT. Its protein product is CASGEKGRKGKLATNEKLFF.

The chain employs TRBV5-1 and TRBJ2-7; tentatively, D is TRBD2 (5 bases). This CDR3 has 15 amino acids. Trimming pared 2 bases from V and 5 bases from J, leaving 17 bases between. Looked up from germline, CDR1 is SGHRS and CDR2 is YFSETQ. The DNA for the CDR3 is TGCGCCAGCAGCTTATTGGACGGAGGATCGGACGAGCAGTACTTC. The encoded protein is CASSLLDGGSDEQYF.

The rearrangement joins TRBV2 to TRBJ2-5, with TRBD2 matching 11 bases. Germline CDR1 reads SNHLY; CDR2 reads FYNNEI. V shed 5 bases, J shed 9 bases, and the junction held 14 bases outside the gene matches. The CDR3 is made up of 16 amino acids. As DNA, the CDR3 is TGTGCCAGCAGTCCTCCAGGACTAGCGGGCCCAGGGGCCCAGTACTTC. Its protein is CASSPPGLAGPGAQYF.

This clone was observed a handful of times. The chain carries TRBV30 and TRBJ1-4; 7 bases map to TRBD1. V dropped 1 base and J dropped 0; count of bases not matched to a gene: 8. CDR3 size: 17 residues. The germline V gene encodes CDR1 GTSNPN and CDR2 SVGIG (reference sequence). The CDR3 region has the DNA TGTGCCTGGAGTGCCCGGACAGGCTTGTCAACTAATGAAAAACTGTTTTTT. Protein: CAWSARTGLSTNEKLFF.

This chain connects TRBV30 to TRBJ2-5; D gene ambiguous. Per germline, CDR1 GTSNPN and CDR2 SVGIG (reference sequence). The CDR3 is made up of 11 amino acids. Between the trimmed V and J ends, which lost 2 bases and 5 bases, there was a span of 6 bases. The CDR3 bases are TGTGCCTGGAGTCACAGTGAGACCCAGTACTTC. Its protein product is CAWSHSETQYF.

The count of this clone is one. The CDR3 DNA reads TGTGCCAGCAGTGACTCCTTTAGAACAGGGTCCGGCCAGCCCCAGCATTTT. The encoded protein is CASSDSFRTGSGQPQHF. J is TRBJ1-5 and V is TRBV2, with a possible D match to TRBD1 (6 bases). The CDR3 totals 17 residues. Germline V CDR1 and CDR2: SNHLY, FYNNEI. V lost 3 bases to trimming and J lost 7 bases, with 22 bases between them. The full variable domain, with the rest looked up from reference TRBV2 and TRBJ1-5, is EPEVTQTPSHQVTQMGQEVILRCVPISNHLYFYWYRQILGQKVEFLVSFYNNEISEKSEIFDDQFSVERPDGSNFTLKIRSTKLEDSAMYFCASSDSFRTGSGQPQHFGDGTRLSIL.

This clone was detected only once. The V gene is TRBV10-1, the J gene TRBJ2-7; 7 nucleotides agree with TRBD1. This CDR3 spans 13 amino acids. The trim removed 4 bases at V and 3 bases at J, leaving 3 bases unmatched. Germline CDR1 and CDR2: WNHNN and SYGVQD (reference sequence). In DNA form, the CDR3 reads TGCGCCAGCAGTGCAGGGGACAGCTACGAGCAGTACTTC. Amino acids: CASSAGDSYEQYF.